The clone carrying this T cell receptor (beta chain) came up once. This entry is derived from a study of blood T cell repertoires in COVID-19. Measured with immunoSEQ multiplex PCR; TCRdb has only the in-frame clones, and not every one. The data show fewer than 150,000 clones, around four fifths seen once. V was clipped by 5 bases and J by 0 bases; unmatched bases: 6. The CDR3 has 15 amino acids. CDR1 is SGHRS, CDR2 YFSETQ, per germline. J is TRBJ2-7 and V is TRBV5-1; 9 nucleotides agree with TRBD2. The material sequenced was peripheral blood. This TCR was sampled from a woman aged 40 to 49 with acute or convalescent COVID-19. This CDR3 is CASSLRGGYSYEQYF. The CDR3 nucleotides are TGCGCCAGCAGTCTGCGGGGGGGCTACTCCTACGAGCAGTACTTC.